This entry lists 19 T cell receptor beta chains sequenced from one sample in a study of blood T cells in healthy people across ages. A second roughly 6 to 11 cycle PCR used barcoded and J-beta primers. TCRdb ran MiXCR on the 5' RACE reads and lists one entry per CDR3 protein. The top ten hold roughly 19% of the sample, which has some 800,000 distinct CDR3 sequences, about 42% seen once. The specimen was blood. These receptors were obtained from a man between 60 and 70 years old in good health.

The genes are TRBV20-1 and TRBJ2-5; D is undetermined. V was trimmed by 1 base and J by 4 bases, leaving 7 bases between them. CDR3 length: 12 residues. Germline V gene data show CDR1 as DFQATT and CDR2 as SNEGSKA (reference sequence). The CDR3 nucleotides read TGCAGTGCTAGAGGGTCAACAGAGACCCAGTACTTC. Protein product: CSARGSTETQYF.

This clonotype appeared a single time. CDR3 region: CASSLNPTVYNSPLHF. For the CDR3, the DNA is TGTGCCAGCAGTCTTAACCCGACAGTCTATAATTCACCCCTCCACTTT. The V gene is TRBV28, the J gene TRBJ1-6, with D possibly matching TRBD1 (5 bases). The CDR3 spans 16 residues. Trimming removed 5 bases at V and 3 bases at J, with 14 bases between. From germline, CDR1 is MDHEN and CDR2 SYDVKM.

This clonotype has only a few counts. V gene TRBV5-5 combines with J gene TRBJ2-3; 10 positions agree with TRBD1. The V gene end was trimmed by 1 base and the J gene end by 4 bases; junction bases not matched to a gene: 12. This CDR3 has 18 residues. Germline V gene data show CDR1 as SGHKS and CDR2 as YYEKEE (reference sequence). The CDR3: CASSLRGARQGAPDTQYF. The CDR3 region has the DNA TGTGCCAGCAGCTTGAGGGGTGCTCGACAGGGGGCCCCAGATACGCAGTATTTT. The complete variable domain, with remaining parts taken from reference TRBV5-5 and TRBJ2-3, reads DAGVTQSPTHLIKTRGQQVTLRCSPISGHKSVSWYQQVLGQGPQFIFQYYEKEERGRGNFPDRFSARQFPNYSSELNVNALLLGDSALYLCASSLRGARQGAPDTQYFGPGTRLTVL.

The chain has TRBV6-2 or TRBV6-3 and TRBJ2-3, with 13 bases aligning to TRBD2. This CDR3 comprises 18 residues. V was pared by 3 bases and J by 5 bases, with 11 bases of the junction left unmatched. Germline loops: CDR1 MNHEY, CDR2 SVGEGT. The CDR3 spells CASSYPLTSGGVEDTQYF. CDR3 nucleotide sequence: TGTGCCAGCAGTTATCCCCTTACTAGCGGGGGGGTTGAAGATACGCAGTATTTT.

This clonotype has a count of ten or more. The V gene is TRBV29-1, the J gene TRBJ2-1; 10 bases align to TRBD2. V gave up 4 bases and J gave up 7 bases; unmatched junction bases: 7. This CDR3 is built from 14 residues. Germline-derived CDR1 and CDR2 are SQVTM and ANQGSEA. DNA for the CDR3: TGCAGCGTTGCACAAGCGGGGGGGAGGAATGAGCAGTTCTTC. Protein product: CSVAQAGGRNEQFF.

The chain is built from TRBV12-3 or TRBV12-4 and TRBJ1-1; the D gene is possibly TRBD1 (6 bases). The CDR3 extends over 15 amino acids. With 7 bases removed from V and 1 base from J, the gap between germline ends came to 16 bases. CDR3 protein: CASTHTSTGNTEAFF. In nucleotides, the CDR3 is TGTGCCAGCACCCACACTTCGACAGGGAACACTGAAGCTTTCTTT.

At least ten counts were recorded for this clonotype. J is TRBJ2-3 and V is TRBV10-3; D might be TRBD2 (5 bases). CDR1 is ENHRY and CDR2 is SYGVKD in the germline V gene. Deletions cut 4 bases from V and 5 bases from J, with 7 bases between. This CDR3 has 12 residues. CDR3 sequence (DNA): TGTGCCATCAGTGGACGGGGAGATACGCAGTATTTT. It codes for CAISGRGDTQYF.

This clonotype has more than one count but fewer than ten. The CDR3 here is CASSSDFTFLGETQYF. In DNA, the CDR3 is TGTGCCAGCAGCTCGGACTTTACATTCCTCGGGGAGACCCAGTACTTC. The rearrangement joins TRBV7-2 to TRBJ2-5; tentatively, D is TRBD2 (5 bases). V lost 4 bases and J lost 5, with 20 bases in between. This CDR3 comprises 16 residues. Germline V gene sequence: CDR1 SGHTA, CDR2 FQGNSA.

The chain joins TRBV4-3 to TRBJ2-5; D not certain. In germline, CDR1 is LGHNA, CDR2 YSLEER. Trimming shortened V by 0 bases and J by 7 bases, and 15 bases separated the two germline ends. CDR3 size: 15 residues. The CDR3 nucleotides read TGCGCCAGCAGCCAAGATAGGGCGAAGACGGGGACCCAGTACTTC. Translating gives CASSQDRAKTGTQYF.

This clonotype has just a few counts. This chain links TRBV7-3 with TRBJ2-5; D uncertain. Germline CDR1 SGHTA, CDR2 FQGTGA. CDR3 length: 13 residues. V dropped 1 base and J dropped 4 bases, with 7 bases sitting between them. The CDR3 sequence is CASSLNGRETQYF. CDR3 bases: TGTGCCAGCAGCTTAAATGGTCGAGAGACCCAGTACTTC.

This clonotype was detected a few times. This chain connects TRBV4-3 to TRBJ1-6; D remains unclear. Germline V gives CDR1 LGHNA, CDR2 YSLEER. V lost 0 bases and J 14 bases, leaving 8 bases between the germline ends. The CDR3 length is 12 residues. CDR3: CASSQDRDTLHF. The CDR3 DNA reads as TGCGCCAGCAGCCAAGATCGGGATACCCTCCACTTT.

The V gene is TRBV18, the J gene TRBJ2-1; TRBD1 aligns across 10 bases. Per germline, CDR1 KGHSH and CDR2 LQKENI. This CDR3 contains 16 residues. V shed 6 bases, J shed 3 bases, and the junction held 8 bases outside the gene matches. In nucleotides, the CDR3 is TGTGCCAGCTCTCGAACCGGGACAGGGGACTACAATGAGCAGTTCTTC. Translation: CASSRTGTGDYNEQFF. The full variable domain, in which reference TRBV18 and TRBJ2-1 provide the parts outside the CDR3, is NAGVMQNPRHLVRRRGQEARLRCSPMKGHSHVYWYRQLPEEGLKFMVYLQKENIIDESGMPKERFSAEFPKEGPSILRIQQVVRGDSAAYFCASSRTGTGDYNEQFFGPGTRLTVL.

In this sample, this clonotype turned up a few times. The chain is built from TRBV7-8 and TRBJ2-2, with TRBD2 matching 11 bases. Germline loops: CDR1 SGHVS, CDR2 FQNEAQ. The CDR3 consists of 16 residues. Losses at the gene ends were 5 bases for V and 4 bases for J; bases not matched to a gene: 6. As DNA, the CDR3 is TGTGCCAGCAGCCAAATAGCGGGGGGGCGCACCGGGGAGCTGTTTTTT. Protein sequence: CASSQIAGGRTGELFF.

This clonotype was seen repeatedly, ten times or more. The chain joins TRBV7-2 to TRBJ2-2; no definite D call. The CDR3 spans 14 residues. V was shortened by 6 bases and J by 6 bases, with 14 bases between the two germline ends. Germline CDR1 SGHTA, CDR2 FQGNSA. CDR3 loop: CASRFTRASGELFF. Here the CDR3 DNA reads TGTGCCAGCAGGTTTACCCGGGCGTCCGGGGAGCTGTTTTTT.

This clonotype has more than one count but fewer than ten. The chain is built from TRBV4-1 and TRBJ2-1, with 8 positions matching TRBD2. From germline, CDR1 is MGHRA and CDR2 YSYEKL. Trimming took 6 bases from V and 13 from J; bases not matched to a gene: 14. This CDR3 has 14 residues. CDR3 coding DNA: TGCGCCAGCAGTCCCCGGGGGGGACAAGAGACCCAGTTCTTC. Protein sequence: CASSPRGGQETQFF.

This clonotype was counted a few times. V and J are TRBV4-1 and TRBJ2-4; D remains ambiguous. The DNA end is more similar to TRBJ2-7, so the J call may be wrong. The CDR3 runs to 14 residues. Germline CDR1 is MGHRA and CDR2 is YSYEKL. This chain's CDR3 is CASSPVMGRSEQYF. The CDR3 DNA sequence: TGCGCCAGCAGCCCCGTTATGGGCCGATCCGAGCAGTACTTC.

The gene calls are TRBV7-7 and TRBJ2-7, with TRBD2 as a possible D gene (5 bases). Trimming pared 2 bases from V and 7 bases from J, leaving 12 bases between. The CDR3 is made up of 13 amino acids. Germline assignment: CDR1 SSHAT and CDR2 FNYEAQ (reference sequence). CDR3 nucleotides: TGTGCCAGCAGCTTATCGGGGATAAGTGAGCAGTACTTC. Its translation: CASSLSGISEQYF. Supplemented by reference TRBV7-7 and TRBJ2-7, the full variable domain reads GAGVSQSPRYKVTKRGQDVTLRCDPISSHATLYWYQQALGQGPEFLTYFNYEAQPDKSGLPSDRFSAERPEGSISTLTIQRTEQRDSAMYRCASSLSGISEQYFGPGTRLTVT.

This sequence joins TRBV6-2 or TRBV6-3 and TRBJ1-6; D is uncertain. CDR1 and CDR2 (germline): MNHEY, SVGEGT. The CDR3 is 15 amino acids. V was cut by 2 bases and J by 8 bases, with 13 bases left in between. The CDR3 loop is CASSYGPPRDSPLHF. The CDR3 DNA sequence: TGTGCCAGCAGTTACGGGCCGCCGAGGGATTCACCCCTCCACTTT.

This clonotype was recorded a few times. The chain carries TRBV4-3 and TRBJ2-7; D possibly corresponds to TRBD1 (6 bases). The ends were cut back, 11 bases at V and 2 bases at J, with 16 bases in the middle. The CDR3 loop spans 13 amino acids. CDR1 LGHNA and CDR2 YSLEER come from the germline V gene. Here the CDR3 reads CAGCRDTTYEQYF. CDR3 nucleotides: TGCGCCGGTTGCCGGGACACGACCTACGAGCAGTACTTC.